This T cell receptor beta chain was retrieved from a study of early T cells in non-severe SARS-CoV-2 infection. Study-level background: Sequencing of bulk RNA from unsorted whole blood was done, without chain pairing.

Overall study results and limits: VDJdb matching, biased toward anti-spike CD8 responses, missed private and CD4 specificities.

CDR3 length: 14 amino acids. As concerns this clonotype: Antigen: not known. A junction end diverges from the germline sequence, so it may reflect a read error.

Attachment of unique molecular identifiers to individual cDNA molecules was performed. TCRdb analysed the 5' RACE reads with MiXCR anew, one entry per CDR3 protein. The sample carries roughly 43,000 distinct CDR3 sequences, about 5.2% recorded once. The receptor was derived from an adult who was a healthcare worker with PCR-confirmed SARS-CoV-2 infection or an uninfected control (not recorded which). Specimen: whole blood, collected at baseline. The rearrangement links TRBV12-3 or TRBV12-4 to TRBJ2-5; TRBD1 matches at 8 bases. DNA for the CDR3: TGTCCCAGCAGGGGGACAGGTGAACAAGAGACCCAGTACTTC. Translating it yields CPSRGTGEQETQYF.